This T cell receptor beta chain is drawn from a study of vaccination effects on CD4 cells after COVID-19. Clones were sequenced by immunoSEQ multiplex PCR, and TCRdb holds only the in-frame ones, with some missing. The sample consists of some 23,000 clones, about 70% of them appearing once. This CDR3 spans 15 amino acids. V gave up 6 bases and J gave up 3 bases; unmatched junction bases: 8. Germline V gene data show CDR1 as MNHEY and CDR2 as SVGAGI. This clone appeared once. What it recognizes is unknown. Antigen-specific CD4+ T cell clonotypes were called by their expansion after viral peptide-pool culture in ViraFEST. Isolation of CD4+ T cells took place after ten to eleven days of culture. Two-dose BNT162b2 or mRNA-1273 vaccination was given to participants. Each culture had half its medium swapped for IL-2 medium on days 3 and 7.

The input for sequencing was CD4+ T cells from PBMCs cultured with SARS-CoV-2 spike peptides, taken after COVID-19 vaccination. The V and J genes are TRBV6-5 and TRBJ1-1, with TRBD1 matching 9 bases. The sequence derives from a human donor who received a COVID-19 vaccine. The CDR3 sequence is CASRQGQGSYTEAFF. DNA of the CDR3: TGTGCCAGCAGGCAGGGACAGGGCAGCTACACTGAAGCTTTCTTT.